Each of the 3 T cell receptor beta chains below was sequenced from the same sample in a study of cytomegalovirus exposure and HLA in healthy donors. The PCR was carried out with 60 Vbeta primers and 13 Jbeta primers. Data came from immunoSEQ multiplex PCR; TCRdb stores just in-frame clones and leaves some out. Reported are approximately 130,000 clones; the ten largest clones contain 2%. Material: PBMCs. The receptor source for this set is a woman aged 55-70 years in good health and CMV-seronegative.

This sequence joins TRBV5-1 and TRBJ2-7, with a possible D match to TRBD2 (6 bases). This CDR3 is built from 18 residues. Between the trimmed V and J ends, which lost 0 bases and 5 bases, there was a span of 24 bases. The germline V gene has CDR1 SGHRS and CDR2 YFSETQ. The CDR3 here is CASSLGLVRGLVPHEQYF. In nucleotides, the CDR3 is TGCGCCAGCAGCTTGGGTCTAGTGCGGGGTCTGGTCCCCCACGAGCAGTACTTC.

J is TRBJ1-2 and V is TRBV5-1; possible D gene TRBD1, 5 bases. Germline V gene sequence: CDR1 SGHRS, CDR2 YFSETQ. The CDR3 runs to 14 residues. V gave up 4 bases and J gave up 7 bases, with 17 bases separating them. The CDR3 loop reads CASSPDGTFSGYTF. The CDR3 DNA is TGCGCCAGCAGCCCCGATGGGACTTTTTCTGGCTACACCTTC.

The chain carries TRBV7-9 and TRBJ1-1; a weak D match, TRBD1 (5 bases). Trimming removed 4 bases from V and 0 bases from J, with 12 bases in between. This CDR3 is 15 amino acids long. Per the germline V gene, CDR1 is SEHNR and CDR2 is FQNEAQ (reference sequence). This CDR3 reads CASSSQGLLNTEAFF. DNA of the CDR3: TGTGCCAGCAGCTCCCAGGGCTTGCTGAACACTGAAGCTTTCTTT.